This TCR beta chain was recovered during a study of blood T cell repertoires in COVID-19. Study context: Sources were T cells, B-cell-depleted T cells, or PBMCs; the material itself was cDNA or gDNA.

TCRdb's copy holds only in-frame clones and misses some; the assay was immunoSEQ multiplex PCR. The sample holds 190,000 or so clones, 65% to 85% seen once. Germline-derived CDR1 and CDR2 are SGHRS and YFSETQ. The CDR3 is 15 residues long. V dropped 2 bases and J dropped 2; count of bases not matched to a gene: 3. The V gene is TRBV5-1, the J gene TRBJ2-1; 8 bases map to TRBD2. Sequenced input: peripheral blood. The origin of this receptor is a man between 45 and 60 years old with active or convalescent COVID-19. CDR3 sequence reads: CASSLAGDAYNEQFF. The CDR3 DNA reads TGCGCCAGCAGCTTAGCGGGAGACGCCTACAATGAGCAGTTCTTC.